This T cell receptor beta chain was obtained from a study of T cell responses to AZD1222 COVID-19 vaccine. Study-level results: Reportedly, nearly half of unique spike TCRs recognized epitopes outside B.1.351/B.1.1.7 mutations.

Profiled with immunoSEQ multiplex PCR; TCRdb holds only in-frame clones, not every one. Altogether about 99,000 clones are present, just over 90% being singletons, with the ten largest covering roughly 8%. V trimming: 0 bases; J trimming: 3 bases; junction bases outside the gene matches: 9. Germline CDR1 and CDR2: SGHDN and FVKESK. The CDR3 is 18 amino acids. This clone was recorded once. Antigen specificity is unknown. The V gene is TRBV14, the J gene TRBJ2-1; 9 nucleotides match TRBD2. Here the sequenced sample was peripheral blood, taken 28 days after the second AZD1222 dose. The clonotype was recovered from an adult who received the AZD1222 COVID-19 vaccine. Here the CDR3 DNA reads TGTGCCAGCAGCCAAGAACTGACTAGCGGAACCTTCTACAATGAGCAGTTCTTC. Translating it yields CASSQELTSGTFYNEQFF.